This TCR beta chain came from a study of radiation and T cells in renal cell carcinoma. Findings of the study overall: In blood, top tumor clones expanded by 2 weeks, shrinking by 4.

Of note for this clone: Its antigen is unknown.

The time point is: blood 4 weeks post-SBRT, at nephrectomy. Treatment denoted: 15 Gy SBRT to primary tumor, nephrectomy 4 weeks later. Nephrectomy followed 15 Gy stereotactic body radiation by 4 weeks. The tumor was a clear cell renal cell carcinoma. The protocol was immunoSEQ multiplex PCR, while the TCRdb copy is restricted to in-frame clones and leaves out a portion. The data hold some 150,000 clones, with approximately 86% observed a single time. This specimen was blood, taken from a patient whose treatment included radiotherapy and nephrectomy. The clonotype originates from a woman aged 45-65 years with renal cell carcinoma.

The chain's CDR3 is CASSQDIGSEVQFF. CDR3 coding DNA: TGCGCCAGCAGCCAAGATATCGGCTCCGAGGTCCAGTTCTTC. The chain combines TRBV4-3 with TRBJ2-1, with D unresolved. V was clipped by 0 bases and J by 13 bases, with 16 bases between them. The V gene's germline CDR1 is LGHNA and CDR2 YSLEER. There are 14 residues in the CDR3.